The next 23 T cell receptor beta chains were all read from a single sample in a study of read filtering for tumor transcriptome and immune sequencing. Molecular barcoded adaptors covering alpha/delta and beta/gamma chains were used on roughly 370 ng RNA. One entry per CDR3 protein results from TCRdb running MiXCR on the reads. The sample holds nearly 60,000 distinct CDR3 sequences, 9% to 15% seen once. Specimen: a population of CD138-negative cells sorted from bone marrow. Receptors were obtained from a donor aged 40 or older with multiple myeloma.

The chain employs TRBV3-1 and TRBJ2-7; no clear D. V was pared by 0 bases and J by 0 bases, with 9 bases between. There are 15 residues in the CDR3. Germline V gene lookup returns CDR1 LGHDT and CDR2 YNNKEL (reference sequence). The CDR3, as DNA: TGTGCCAGCAGCCAAGATAGGGATCCCTCCTACGAGCAGTACTTC. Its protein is CASSQDRDPSYEQYF.

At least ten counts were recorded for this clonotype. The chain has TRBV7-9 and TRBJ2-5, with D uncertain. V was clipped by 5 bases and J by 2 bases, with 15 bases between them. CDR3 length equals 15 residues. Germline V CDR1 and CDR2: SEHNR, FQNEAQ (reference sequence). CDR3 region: CASSVPSGLQETQYF. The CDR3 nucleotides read TGTGCCAGCAGCGTACCTAGTGGGTTACAAGAGACCCAGTACTTC.

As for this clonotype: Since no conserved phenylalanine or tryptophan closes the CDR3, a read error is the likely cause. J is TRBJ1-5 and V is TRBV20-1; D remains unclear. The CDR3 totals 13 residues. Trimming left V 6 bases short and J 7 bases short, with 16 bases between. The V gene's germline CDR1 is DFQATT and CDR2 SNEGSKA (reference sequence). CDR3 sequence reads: CSADGPPGQPQHC. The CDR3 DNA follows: TGCAGTGCGGACGGGCCACCGGGCCAGCCCCAGCATTGT.

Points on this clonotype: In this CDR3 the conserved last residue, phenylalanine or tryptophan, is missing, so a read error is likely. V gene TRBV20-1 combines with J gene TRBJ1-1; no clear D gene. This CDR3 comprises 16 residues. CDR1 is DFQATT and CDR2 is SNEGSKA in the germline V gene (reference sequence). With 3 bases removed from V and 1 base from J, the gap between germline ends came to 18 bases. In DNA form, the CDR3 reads TGCAGTGCTAGGGATTCCATTTGGGGTTCGAACACTGAAGCTTTCCTT. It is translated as CSARDSIWGSNTEAFL.

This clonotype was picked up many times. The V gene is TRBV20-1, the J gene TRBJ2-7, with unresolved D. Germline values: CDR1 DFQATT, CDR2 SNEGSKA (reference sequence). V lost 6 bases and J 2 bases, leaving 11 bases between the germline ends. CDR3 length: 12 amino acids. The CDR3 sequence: CSAKKFTYEQYF. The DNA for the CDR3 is TGCAGTGCAAAGAAGTTTACCTACGAGCAGTACTTC.

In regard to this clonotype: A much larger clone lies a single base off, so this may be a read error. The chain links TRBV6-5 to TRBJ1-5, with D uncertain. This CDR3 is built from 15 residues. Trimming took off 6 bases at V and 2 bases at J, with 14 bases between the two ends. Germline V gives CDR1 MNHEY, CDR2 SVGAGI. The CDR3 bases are TGTGCCAGCAGCCTGACACGGTATGGCAATCAGCCCCAGCATTTT. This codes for CASSLTRYGNQPQHF.

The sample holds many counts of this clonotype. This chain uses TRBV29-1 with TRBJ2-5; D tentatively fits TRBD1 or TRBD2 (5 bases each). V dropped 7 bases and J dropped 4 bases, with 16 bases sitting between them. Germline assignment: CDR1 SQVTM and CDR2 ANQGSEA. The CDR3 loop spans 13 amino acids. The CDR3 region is CSGEVAGGETQYF. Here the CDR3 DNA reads TGCAGCGGTGAGGTGGCTGGGGGAGAGACCCAGTACTTC.

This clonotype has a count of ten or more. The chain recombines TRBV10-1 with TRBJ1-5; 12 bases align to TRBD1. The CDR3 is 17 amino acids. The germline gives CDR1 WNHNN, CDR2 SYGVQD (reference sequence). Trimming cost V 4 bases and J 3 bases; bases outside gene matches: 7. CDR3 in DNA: TGCGCCAGCAGTGGGGACCCGGGACAGGGGGCCAATCAGCCCCAGCATTTT. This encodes CASSGDPGQGANQPQHF.

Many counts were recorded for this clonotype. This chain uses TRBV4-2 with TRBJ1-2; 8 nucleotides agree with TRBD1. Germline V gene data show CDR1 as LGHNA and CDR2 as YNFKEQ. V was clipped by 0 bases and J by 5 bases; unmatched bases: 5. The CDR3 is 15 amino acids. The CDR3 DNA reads TGTGCCAGCAGCCAAGATAGGACAGGGAATTATGGCTACACCTTC. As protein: CASSQDRTGNYGYTF.

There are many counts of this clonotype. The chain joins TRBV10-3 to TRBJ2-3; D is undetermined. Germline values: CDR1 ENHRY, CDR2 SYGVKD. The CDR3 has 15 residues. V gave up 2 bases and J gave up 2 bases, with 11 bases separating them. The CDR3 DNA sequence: TGTGCCATCAGTGAGGGTCTTGGTGTCACAGATACGCAGTATTTT. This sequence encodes CAISEGLGVTDTQYF.

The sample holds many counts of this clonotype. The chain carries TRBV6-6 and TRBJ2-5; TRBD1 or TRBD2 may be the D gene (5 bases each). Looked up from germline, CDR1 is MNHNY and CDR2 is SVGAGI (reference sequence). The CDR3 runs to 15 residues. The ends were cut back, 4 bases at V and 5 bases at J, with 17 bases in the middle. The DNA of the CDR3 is TGTGCCAGCAGTTCCCACACCACGGGGCGGGAGACCCAGTACTTC. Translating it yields CASSSHTTGRETQYF.

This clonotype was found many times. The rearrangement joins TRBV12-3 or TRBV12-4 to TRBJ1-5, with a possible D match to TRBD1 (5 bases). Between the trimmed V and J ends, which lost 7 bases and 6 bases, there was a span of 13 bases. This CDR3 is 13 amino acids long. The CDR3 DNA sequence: TGTGCCAGCATGTCGACAGACGCTCAGCCCCAGCATTTT. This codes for CASMSTDAQPQHF.

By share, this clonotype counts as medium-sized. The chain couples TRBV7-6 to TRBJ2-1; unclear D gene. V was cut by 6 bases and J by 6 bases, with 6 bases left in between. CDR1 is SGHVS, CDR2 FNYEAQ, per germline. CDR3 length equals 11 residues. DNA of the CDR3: TGTGCCAGCAGACTAAGCAATGAGCAGTTCTTC. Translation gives CASRLSNEQFF.

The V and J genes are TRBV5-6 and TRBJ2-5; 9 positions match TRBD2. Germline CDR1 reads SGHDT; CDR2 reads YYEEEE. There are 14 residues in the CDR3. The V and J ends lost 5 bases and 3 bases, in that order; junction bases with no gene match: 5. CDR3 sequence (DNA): TGTGCCAGCAGTAGTAGCGGGGGAGAAGAGACCCAGTACTTC. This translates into CASSSSGGEETQYF.

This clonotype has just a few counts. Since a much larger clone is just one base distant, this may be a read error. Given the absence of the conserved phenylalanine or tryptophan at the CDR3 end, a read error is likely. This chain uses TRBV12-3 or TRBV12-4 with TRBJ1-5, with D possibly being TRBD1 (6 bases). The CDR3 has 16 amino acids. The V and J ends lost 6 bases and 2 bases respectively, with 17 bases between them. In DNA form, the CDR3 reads TGTGCCAGCAGCACAAAGGGGCCAGGGGGCAATCAGCCCCAGCATCTT. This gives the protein CASSTKGPGGNQPQHL.

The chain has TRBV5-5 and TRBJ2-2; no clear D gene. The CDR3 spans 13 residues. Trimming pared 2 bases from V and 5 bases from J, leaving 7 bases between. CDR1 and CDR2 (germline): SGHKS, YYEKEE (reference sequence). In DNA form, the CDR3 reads TGTGCCAGCAGCTTATTAGTTACCGGGGAGCTGTTTTTT. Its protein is CASSLLVTGELFF.

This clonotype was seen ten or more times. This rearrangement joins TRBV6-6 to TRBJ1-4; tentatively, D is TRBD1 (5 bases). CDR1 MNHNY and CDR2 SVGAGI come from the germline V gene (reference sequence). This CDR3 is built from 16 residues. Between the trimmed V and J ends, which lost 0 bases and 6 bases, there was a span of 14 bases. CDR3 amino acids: CASSYSNYRGYEKLFF. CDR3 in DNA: TGTGCCAGCAGTTACTCGAATTACCGGGGCTATGAAAAACTGTTTTTT.

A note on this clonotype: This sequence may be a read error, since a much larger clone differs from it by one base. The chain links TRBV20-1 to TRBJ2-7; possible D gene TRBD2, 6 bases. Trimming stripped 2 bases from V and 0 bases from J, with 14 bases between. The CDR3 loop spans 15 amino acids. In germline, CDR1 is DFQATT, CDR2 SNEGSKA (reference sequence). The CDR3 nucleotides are TGCAGTGCTAGATCGAGCGGGTCGACCTCCTACGAGCAGTACTTC. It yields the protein CSARSSGSTSYEQYF.

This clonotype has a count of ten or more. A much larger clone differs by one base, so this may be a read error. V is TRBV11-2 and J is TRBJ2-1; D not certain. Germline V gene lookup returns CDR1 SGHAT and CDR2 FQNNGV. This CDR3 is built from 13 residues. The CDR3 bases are TGTGCCAGCAGCTTTACCCTTAACAATGGGCAGTTCTTC. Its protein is CASSFTLNNGQFF.

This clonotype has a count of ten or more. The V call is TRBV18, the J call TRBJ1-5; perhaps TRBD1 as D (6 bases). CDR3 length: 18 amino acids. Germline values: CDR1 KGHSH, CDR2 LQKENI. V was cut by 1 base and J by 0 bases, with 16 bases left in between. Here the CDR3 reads CASSPLGWGQSSNQPQHF. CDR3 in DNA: TGTGCCAGCTCACCACTAGGATGGGGGCAGTCTAGCAATCAGCCCCAGCATTTT.

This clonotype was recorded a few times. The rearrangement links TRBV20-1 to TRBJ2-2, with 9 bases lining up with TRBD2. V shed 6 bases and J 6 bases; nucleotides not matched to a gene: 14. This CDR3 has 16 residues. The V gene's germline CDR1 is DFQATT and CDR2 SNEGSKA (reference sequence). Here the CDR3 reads CSARPPGLAHAGELFF. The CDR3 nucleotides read TGCAGTGCCCGGCCGCCGGGACTAGCTCATGCCGGGGAGCTGTTTTTT.

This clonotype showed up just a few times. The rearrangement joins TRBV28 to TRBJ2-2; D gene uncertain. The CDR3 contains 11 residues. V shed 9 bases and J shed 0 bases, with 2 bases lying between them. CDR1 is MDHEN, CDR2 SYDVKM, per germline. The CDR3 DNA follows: TGTGCCAGGGCGAACACCGGGGAGCTGTTTTTT. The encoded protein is CARANTGELFF. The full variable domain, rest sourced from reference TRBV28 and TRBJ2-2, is DVKVTQSSRYLVKRTGEKVFLECVQDMDHENMFWYRQDPGLGLRLIYFSYDVKMKEKGDIPEGYSVSREKKERFSLILESASTNQTSMYLCARANTGELFFGEGSRLTVL.

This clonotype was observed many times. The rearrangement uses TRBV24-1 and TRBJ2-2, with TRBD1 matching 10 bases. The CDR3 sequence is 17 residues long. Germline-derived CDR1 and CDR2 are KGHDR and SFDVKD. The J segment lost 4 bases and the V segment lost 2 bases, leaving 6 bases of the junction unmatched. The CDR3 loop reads CATSDSATGGFTGELFF. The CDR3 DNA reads TGTGCCACCAGTGATTCCGCGACAGGGGGCTTCACCGGGGAGCTGTTTTTT.